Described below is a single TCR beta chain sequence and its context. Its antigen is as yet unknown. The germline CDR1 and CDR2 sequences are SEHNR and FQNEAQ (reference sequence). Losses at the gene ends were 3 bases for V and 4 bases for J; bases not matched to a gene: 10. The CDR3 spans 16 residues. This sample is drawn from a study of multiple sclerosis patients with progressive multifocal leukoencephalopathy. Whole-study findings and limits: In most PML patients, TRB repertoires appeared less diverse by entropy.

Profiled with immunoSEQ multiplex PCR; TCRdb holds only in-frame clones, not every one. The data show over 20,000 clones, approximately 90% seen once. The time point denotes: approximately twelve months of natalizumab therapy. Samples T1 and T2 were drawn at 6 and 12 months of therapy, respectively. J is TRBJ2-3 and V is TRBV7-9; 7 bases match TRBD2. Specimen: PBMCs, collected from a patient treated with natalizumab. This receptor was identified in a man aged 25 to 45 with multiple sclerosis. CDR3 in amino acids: CASSLGEGGTADTQYF. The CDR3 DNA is TGTGCCAGCAGCTTGGGGGAGGGCGGGACGGCAGATACGCAGTATTTT.